One and the same sample provided the 15 T cell receptor beta chains below, sequenced in a study of response to subunit inactivated influenza vaccine. Each CDR3 protein is one row after TCRdb ran MiXCR on the RT-PCR reads. Of roughly 180,000 distinct CDR3 sequences in the sample, about a tenth were seen once. The source material was non-naive T cells sorted from PBMCs, sampled on the day of vaccination. The receptors derive from a man aged 45-65 years who received an inactivated influenza vaccine.

The sample holds many counts of this clonotype. The chain combines TRBV12-3 or TRBV12-4 with TRBJ1-5, with D perhaps matching TRBD1 (6 bases). The V and J ends lost 6 bases and 13 bases respectively, with 19 bases between them. CDR3 length equals 13 residues. CDR3 in amino acids: CASSLLGATDQHF. The CDR3 region has the DNA TGTGCCAGCAGCCTACTGGGGGCCACGGATCAGCATTTT.

V usage is TRBV10-2 and J usage is TRBJ2-1; no firm D call. Trimming stripped 2 bases from V and 7 bases from J, with 9 bases between. Per germline, CDR1 WSHSY and CDR2 SAAADI. The CDR3 length is 13 residues. CDR3 nucleotide sequence: TGCGCCAGCAGTGAGCCCAACATGAATGAGCAGTTCTTC. This sequence encodes CASSEPNMNEQFF.

This clonotype was seen at least ten times. This chain uses TRBV20-1 with TRBJ1-2, with TRBD1 matching 7 bases. Germline values: CDR1 DFQATT, CDR2 SNEGSKA (reference sequence). Trimming removed 1 base from V and 2 bases from J; junction bases left unmatched: 7. The CDR3 spans 15 residues. The CDR3 DNA reads as TGCAGTGCTAGAGTCCCCGCAGGGGGGAACTATGGCTACACCTTC. It specifies CSARVPAGGNYGYTF.

This clonotype showed up just a few times. The chain combines TRBV9 with TRBJ2-7, with 7 nucleotides matching TRBD1. The J segment lost 5 bases and the V segment lost 0 bases, leaving 11 bases of the junction unmatched. CDR1 and CDR2 from the germline V gene are SGDLS and YYNGEE. This CDR3 is 16 amino acids long. The CDR3 is CASSVGLGQTFDEQYF. The CDR3 nucleotides read TGTGCCAGCAGCGTAGGGCTGGGACAGACCTTCGACGAGCAGTACTTC.

The rearrangement uses TRBV15 and TRBJ2-1; no firm D call. The germline V and J ends were trimmed by 2 bases and 0 bases, with 8 bases remaining between them. Germline CDR1 reads LNHNV; CDR2 reads YYDKDF (reference sequence). The CDR3 consists of 15 residues. Here the CDR3 reads CATSRRSSSYNEQFF. Here the CDR3 DNA reads TGTGCCACCAGCAGACGATCGAGCTCCTACAATGAGCAGTTCTTC.

V gene TRBV20-1 combines with J gene TRBJ2-5; 8 bases map to TRBD2. CDR1 is DFQATT, CDR2 SNEGSKA, per germline (reference sequence). V was pared by 0 bases and J by 2 bases, with 8 bases of the junction left unmatched. CDR3 size: 16 residues. The CDR3 DNA reads as TGCAGTGCTAGAGAGCCTCCGGCGGGGGGACAAGAGACCCAGTACTTC. Protein: CSAREPPAGGQETQYF.

The chain is built from TRBV7-6 and TRBJ2-1, with TRBD2 matching 8 bases. Unmatched junction bases numbered 7, after V lost 3 bases and J lost 6 bases. The CDR3 is 15 amino acids. Germline V gene data show CDR1 as SGHVS and CDR2 as FNYEAQ. The CDR3 DNA follows: TGTGCCAGCAGCTTCTACTCCGGGACTAGCAATGAGCAGTTCTTC. It codes for CASSFYSGTSNEQFF.

The chain couples TRBV24-1 to TRBJ2-1; 8 bases are a match to TRBD1. This CDR3 spans 16 amino acids. Germline trimming cut 2 bases from V and 6 bases from J; bases unmatched to any gene: 8. The V gene's germline CDR1 is KGHDR and CDR2 SFDVKD. CDR3 nucleotide sequence: TGTGCCACCAGTGATTCCTTTTCCGACAGGGGCAATGAGCAGTTCTTC. It encodes CATSDSFSDRGNEQFF.

The DNA for the CDR3 is TGCGCCAGCAGCTGGAAGGACGGGACAGATACGCAGTATTTT. This gives the protein CASSWKDGTDTQYF. V is TRBV5-1 and J is TRBJ2-3, with D unclear. Trimming shortened V by 3 bases and J by 3 bases, and 11 bases separated the two germline ends. CDR1 SGHRS and CDR2 YFSETQ come from the germline V gene. The CDR3 covers 14 residues.

Details on this clonotype: Possible read error: a much larger clone is one base away. The chain carries TRBV9 and TRBJ1-1, with D uncertain. Germline loops: CDR1 SGDLS, CDR2 YYNGEE. The length of the CDR3 is 12 residues. V was pared by 3 bases and J by 1 base, with 4 bases between. The CDR3 sequence is CASSGGNTEAFF. CDR3 sequence (DNA): TGTGCCAGCAGCGGGGGGAACACTGAAGCTTTCTTT.

The CDR3, as DNA: TGTGCCAGCAGCAGAGGGGGCAGCGACACTGAAGCTTTCTTT. It encodes CASSRGGSDTEAFF. J is TRBJ1-1 and V is TRBV7-2, with 7 bases lining up with TRBD1. Germline V gene data show CDR1 as SGHTA and CDR2 as FQGNSA. CDR3 length: 14 residues. V shed 5 bases, J shed 3 bases, and the junction held 6 bases outside the gene matches.

This clonotype occurred many times. The chain couples TRBV10-3 to TRBJ1-2; 9 bases align to TRBD1. The CDR3 consists of 14 residues. V lost 4 bases, J lost 4 bases, and 4 bases stayed unmatched. Germline V gene sequence: CDR1 ENHRY, CDR2 SYGVKD. This CDR3 reads CAISAGQGLYGYTF. The DNA of the CDR3 is TGTGCCATCAGTGCTGGACAGGGGCTCTATGGCTACACCTTC.

This clonotype was detected ten times or more. This rearrangement joins TRBV10-2 to TRBJ1-4; no clear D. From germline, CDR1 is WSHSY and CDR2 SAAADI. V gave up 6 bases and J gave up 5 bases, with 16 bases separating them. The CDR3 extends over 15 amino acids. The CDR3 DNA reads TGCGCCAGCAGCTCCGAGGAAATTCGGAATGAAAAACTGTTTTTT. Translated, it gives CASSSEEIRNEKLFF.

The sample holds a few counts of this clonotype. The chain links TRBV20-1 to TRBJ2-5; 7 nucleotides line up with TRBD1. Germline values: CDR1 DFQATT, CDR2 SNEGSKA (reference sequence). V was pared by 0 bases and J by 5 bases, with 9 bases of the junction left unmatched. The CDR3 length is 15 residues. The CDR3 DNA is TGCAGTGCTAGAGATCAAGCAGGGGGAGAGGAGACCCAGTACTTC. It encodes CSARDQAGGEETQYF.

This clonotype has ten or more counts. The chain employs TRBV20-1 and TRBJ2-7, with D unresolved. Per the germline V gene, CDR1 is DFQATT and CDR2 is SNEGSKA (reference sequence). V shed 3 bases and J shed 4 bases, with 10 bases lying between them. CDR3 length equals 12 residues. CDR3 nucleotide sequence: TGCAGTGCTAGGCCCGGGTTATACGAGCAGTACTTC. This translates into CSARPGLYEQYF.